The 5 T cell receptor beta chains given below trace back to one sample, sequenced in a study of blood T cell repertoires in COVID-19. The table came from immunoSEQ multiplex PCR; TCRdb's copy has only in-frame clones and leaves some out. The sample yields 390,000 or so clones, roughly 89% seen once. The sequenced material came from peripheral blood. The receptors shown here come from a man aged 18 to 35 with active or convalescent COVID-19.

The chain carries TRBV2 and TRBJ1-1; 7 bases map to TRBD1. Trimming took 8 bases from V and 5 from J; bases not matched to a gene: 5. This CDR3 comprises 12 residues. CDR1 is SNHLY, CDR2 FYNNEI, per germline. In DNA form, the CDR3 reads TGTGCCAGCGACAGGGTTAATACTGAAGCTTTCTTT. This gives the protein CASDRVNTEAFF.

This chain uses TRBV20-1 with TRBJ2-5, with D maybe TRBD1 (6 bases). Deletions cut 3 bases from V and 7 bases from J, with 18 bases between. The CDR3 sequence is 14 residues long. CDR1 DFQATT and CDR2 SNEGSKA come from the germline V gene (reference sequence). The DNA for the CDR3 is TGCAGTGCTAGTCTGGGCGGACAGATGGGGACCCAGTACTTC. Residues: CSASLGGQMGTQYF.

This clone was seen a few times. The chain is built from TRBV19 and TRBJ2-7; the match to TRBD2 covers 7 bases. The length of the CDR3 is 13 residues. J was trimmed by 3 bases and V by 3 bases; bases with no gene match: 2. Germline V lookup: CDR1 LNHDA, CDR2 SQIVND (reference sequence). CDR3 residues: CASSIGTNYEQYF. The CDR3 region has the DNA TGTGCCAGTAGTATCGGGACTAACTACGAGCAGTACTTC.

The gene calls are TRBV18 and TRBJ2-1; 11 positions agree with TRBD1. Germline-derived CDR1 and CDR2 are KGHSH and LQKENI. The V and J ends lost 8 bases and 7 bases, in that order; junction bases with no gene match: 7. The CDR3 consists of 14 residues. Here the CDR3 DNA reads TGTGCCAGCGGACAGGGGGCGCCCCGTAATGAGCAGTTCTTC. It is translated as CASGQGAPRNEQFF.

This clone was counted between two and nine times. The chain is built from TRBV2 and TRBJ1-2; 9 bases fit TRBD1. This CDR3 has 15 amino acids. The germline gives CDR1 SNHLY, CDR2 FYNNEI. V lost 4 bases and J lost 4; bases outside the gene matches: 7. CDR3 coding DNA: TGTGCCAGCAGTGTGAACAGGGGGCCGGTCTATGGCTACACCTTC. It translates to CASSVNRGPVYGYTF.